This T cell receptor (beta chain) stems from a study of blood T cell repertoires in COVID-19. Study-wide context: Sources were T cells, B-cell-depleted T cells, or PBMCs; the material itself was cDNA or gDNA.

In the authors' workflow: Amplification with reference gene primers provided the estimates of nucleated cell counts. Repertoires were generated with immunoSEQ multiplex PCR, while TCRdb's copy carries only in-frame clones and drops some. That table furnishes V, J and clone size, whereas the DNA furnished D and trimming. The profile shows tens of thousands of clones, more than 85% of them singletons. This clone was observed a handful of times. Germline CDR1 reads KGHDR; CDR2 reads SFDVKD. This CDR3 is 14 amino acids long. Trimming shortened V by 3 bases and J by 0 bases, and 5 bases separated the two germline ends.

Sequencing was carried out using peripheral blood. This chain links TRBV24-1 with TRBJ1-3; D remains unclear. The TCR was taken from an elderly woman with acute or convalescent COVID-19. CDR3 protein: CATSDGFSGNTIYF. The CDR3 nucleotides are TGTGCCACCAGTGATGGCTTCTCTGGAAACACCATATATTTT.